The entry that follows covers one T cell receptor beta chain sequence. No antigen is known for it. No clone much larger than this one lies a single base away; base qualities are absent. This entry belongs to a study of blood T cell repertoires in COVID-19 (TCRdb year 2020). At the level of the whole study: Samples covering the acute and convalescent phases of COVID-19 were provided by collaborators in the United States, Italy and Spain. The material from the prospective study consisted of cDNA or gDNA derived from T cells, B-cell-depleted T cells, or PBMCs. Subjects who had been exposed to COVID-19, were actively infected with it, or had recovered from it provided the deeply sampled blood TCRbeta repertoires that made up the dataset. The repertoires were released in a freely available public database intended as a resource for research on the immune response to SARS-CoV-2. The samples were drawn from two sources: the first 160 participants of the ongoing ImmuneRACE study, and fewer than 1,500 subjects contributed by 6 global collaborators. Nearly every sample came with metadata listing a de-identified subject ID, COVID-19 status, age in years and sex. HLA class I and class II types, where available, came from metadata supplied by the sample provider rather than from assay-based typing. Overall results and qualifications from the work: The quantity of clinical and demographic metadata differed by source and by participant and was supplied without curation.

Enrolling through a virtual design, the prospective study's participants ranged in age from roughly 18 to 95 years and lived across some 22 United States geographic areas. In the prospective study, cohorts were assigned on the basis of participant-reported clinical history obtained from a screening survey and a study questionnaire. Each participant in the prospective study had whole blood, serum and a nasopharyngeal or oropharyngeal swab collected by mobile phlebotomists. Participants in the prospective study had the option to provide additional blood draws and questionnaires over a roughly two-month period. Prospective study blood samples were shipped either frozen or at room temperature before DNA extraction. TCRbeta CDR3 regions were amplified from genomic DNA by means of the immunoSEQ Assay, a bias-controlled multiplex PCR. On the study's bioinformatics: The number of nucleated cells in each sample was estimated by amplification of reference gene primers within the assay. To quantify the absolute abundance of each unique TCRbeta CDR3 rearrangement, sequence reads were collapsed and filtered. For each sample, productive Simpson clonality was calculated as the square root of Simpson's diversity index across productive rearrangements. Not all clones reach the TCRdb copy of this immuneACCESS table, which keeps in-frame sequences only. Checked studies attribute under half of the gap to unresolved V genes and leave the rest unexplained. D and trimming were read from the DNA, whereas the V and J calls and clone size are those reported in that table. The sample has 250,000 to 300,000 clones on record, approximately 79% of them singletons. The leading ten clones occupy roughly 4% of the sample.

Sequencing was performed on PBMCs or T cells enriched from blood (not recorded which). This receptor was identified in a man aged 25-40 years with acute COVID-19.

The CDR3 protein: CASSEVGGAGELFF. The DNA sequence is as follows: TGTGCCAGCAGTGAAGTCGGGGGGGCCGGGGAGCTGTTTTTT. The sequence links TRBV6-1 to TRBJ2-2; 8 bases in the middle match TRBD2. Clipping removes 1 base from V and 6 bases from J, with 1 as the unmatched junction base count. CDR1 MNHNS and CDR2 SASEGT were looked up in the germline V gene. From cysteine to phenylalanine, the CDR3 is 14 amino acids long. Only the CDR3 region is kept as DNA, spanning 42 bases read in frame from base 1.